What follows are 15 T cell receptor beta chains derived from one specimen sequenced in a study of blood T cells in healthy people across ages. Through a sample-barcoded 5' primer and a J-beta primer mix, a second PCR was run for roughly 6 to 11 cycles. Via MiXCR, TCRdb re-called the 5' RACE reads, giving one row per CDR3 protein. This table has about 1.8 million distinct CDR3 sequences, 49% appearing once. The sequenced sample was blood. All receptors derive from a woman aged 40 to 50 in good health.

The genes are TRBV6-1 and TRBJ2-1; 8 positions match TRBD1. Germline values: CDR1 MNHNS, CDR2 SASEGT. This CDR3 comprises 17 residues. Unmatched junction bases numbered 11, after V lost 4 bases and J lost 3 bases. CDR3 region: CASSGRLDRADYNEQFF. The CDR3 bases are TGTGCCAGCAGTGGTAGACTGGACAGGGCCGACTACAATGAGCAGTTCTTC.

This chain joins TRBV7-9 and TRBJ2-7; 8 bases match TRBD2. J lost 7 bases, V lost 5 bases, and 16 bases had no gene match. Per the germline V gene, CDR1 is SEHNR and CDR2 is FQNEAQ (reference sequence). There are 16 residues in the CDR3. CDR3 in amino acids: CASSPTGTRIFDEQYF. In DNA form, the CDR3 reads TGTGCCAGCAGCCCCACCGGGACTAGAATCTTTGATGAGCAGTACTTC.

A remark on this clonotype: At one end the junction does not follow the germline gene, possibly because of a read error. This chain joins TRBV7-2 and TRBJ2-5; TRBD1 might be the D (6 bases). This CDR3 contains 12 residues. Germline CDR1 SGHTA, CDR2 FQGNSA. As DNA, the CDR3 is TGTGCCAGCGGCTTCGACAGGAATGAGCAGTACTTC. Protein product: CASGFDRNEQYF.

The chain couples TRBV28 to TRBJ1-3; no firm D call. Germline V gene data show CDR1 as MDHEN and CDR2 as SYDVKM. V was shortened by 4 bases and J by 0 bases, with 13 bases between the two germline ends. The CDR3 extends over 16 amino acids. CDR3 region: CASSSHQLSSGNTIYF. As DNA, the CDR3 is TGTGCCAGCAGTTCCCATCAACTGAGCTCTGGAAACACCATATATTTT.

This clonotype appeared a few times. The V call is TRBV11-2, the J call TRBJ1-2; D might be TRBD1 (5 bases). Trimming stripped 3 bases from V and 7 bases from J, with 18 bases between. This CDR3 contains 15 residues. The germline V gene has CDR1 SGHAT and CDR2 FQNNGV. CDR3 sequence (DNA): TGTGCCAGCAGCTTGCTTTATAGCGGGGCAGCTGGCTACACCTTC. It specifies CASSLLYSGAAGYTF.

J is TRBJ1-2 and V is TRBV10-3; D ambiguous. The CDR3 covers 13 residues. The ends were cut back, 2 bases at V and 2 bases at J, with 6 bases in the middle. Germline V lookup: CDR1 ENHRY, CDR2 SYGVKD. The CDR3 spells CAISEVSNYGYTF. CDR3 coding DNA: TGTGCCATCAGTGAGGTGTCGAACTATGGCTACACCTTC.

The chain recombines TRBV20-1 with TRBJ1-2; 8 nucleotides agree with TRBD1. Germline V gene lookup returns CDR1 DFQATT and CDR2 SNEGSKA (reference sequence). Trimming cost V 5 bases and J 5 bases; bases outside gene matches: 10. The CDR3 extends over 14 amino acids. Here the CDR3 DNA reads TGCAGTGCTTTTCTTCAACAGGGGGAGTATGGCTACACCTTC. Its translation: CSAFLQQGEYGYTF.

The gene calls are TRBV7-9 and TRBJ1-6, with unresolved D. CDR1 is SEHNR and CDR2 is FQNEAQ in the germline V gene (reference sequence). The germline V and J ends were trimmed by 4 bases and 4 bases, with 8 bases remaining between them. The CDR3 is made up of 14 amino acids. CDR3: CASSSVDYNSPLHF. The CDR3 nucleotides are TGTGCCAGCAGCTCGGTAGATTATAATTCACCCCTCCACTTT.

This clonotype was seen more than once but under ten times. CDR3 nucleotide sequence: TGCGCCAGCGCCTCAGGGTCTCCCTATGGCTACACCTTC. It encodes CASASGSPYGYTF. The chain joins TRBV10-2 to TRBJ1-2, with a weak D call TRBD1 (5 bases). Trimming took 8 bases from V and 4 from J, leaving 14 bases between them. CDR1 WSHSY and CDR2 SAAADI come from the germline V gene. The CDR3 has 13 residues.

This clonotype was picked up a small number of times. The chain has TRBV28 and TRBJ1-4, with unresolved D. The CDR3 runs to 17 residues. Germline V gives CDR1 MDHEN, CDR2 SYDVKM. V gave up 6 bases and J gave up 0 bases, with 17 bases separating them. CDR3 bases: TGTGCCAGCAGCTCTTTAGAGCTCAAATCAACTAATGAAAAACTGTTTTTT. Translation gives CASSSLELKSTNEKLFF.

This clonotype was observed a few times. The rearrangement links TRBV5-1 to TRBJ2-5; D is undetermined. V dropped 4 bases and J dropped 7 bases, with 17 bases sitting between them. CDR3 length: 14 amino acids. CDR1 is SGHRS, CDR2 YFSETQ, per germline. CDR3 region: CASSRSTQDSTQYF. CDR3 sequence (DNA): TGCGCCAGCAGCCGGAGTACGCAGGATTCGACCCAGTACTTC.

This clonotype was observed a few times. This chain joins TRBV29-1 and TRBJ2-3, with D uncertain. This CDR3 contains 11 residues. The germline V gene has CDR1 SQVTM and CDR2 ANQGSEA. With 3 bases removed from V and 6 bases from J, the gap between germline ends came to 7 bases. The CDR3 DNA follows: TGCAGCGTTGATTCCGGCGATACGCAGTATTTT. Translating it yields CSVDSGDTQYF.

The chain links TRBV14 to TRBJ2-3; D possibly corresponds to TRBD2 (7 bases). Trimming shortened V by 1 base and J by 1 base, and 12 bases separated the two germline ends. CDR1 and CDR2 from the germline V gene are SGHDN and FVKESK. The CDR3 length is 16 residues. The CDR3 DNA follows: TGTGCCAGCAGCCAAGTAGGGGGGGCTCGCACAGATACGCAGTATTTT. This encodes CASSQVGGARTDTQYF.

Points on this clonotype: An end of the junction differs from the germline gene, which may be a read error. This chain uses TRBV27 with TRBJ1-5, with 10 bases that match TRBD1. This CDR3 spans 15 amino acids. Germline CDR1 is MNHEY and CDR2 is SMNVEV (reference sequence). The CDR3 here is CAGRLGQGKYQPQHF. In DNA, the CDR3 is TGTGCCGGCAGATTGGGACAGGGGAAGTATCAGCCCCAGCATTTT.

The genes are TRBV5-1 and TRBJ2-7; 7 bases align to TRBD2. Germline values: CDR1 SGHRS, CDR2 YFSETQ. The junction had 9 bases not matched to a gene; V was cut back by 3 bases and J by 9 bases. The CDR3 is made up of 13 amino acids. CDR3 sequence (DNA): TGCGCCAGCAGCTCCTCGGGAGGCTGGTCGCAGTACTTC. Translation gives CASSSSGGWSQYF.